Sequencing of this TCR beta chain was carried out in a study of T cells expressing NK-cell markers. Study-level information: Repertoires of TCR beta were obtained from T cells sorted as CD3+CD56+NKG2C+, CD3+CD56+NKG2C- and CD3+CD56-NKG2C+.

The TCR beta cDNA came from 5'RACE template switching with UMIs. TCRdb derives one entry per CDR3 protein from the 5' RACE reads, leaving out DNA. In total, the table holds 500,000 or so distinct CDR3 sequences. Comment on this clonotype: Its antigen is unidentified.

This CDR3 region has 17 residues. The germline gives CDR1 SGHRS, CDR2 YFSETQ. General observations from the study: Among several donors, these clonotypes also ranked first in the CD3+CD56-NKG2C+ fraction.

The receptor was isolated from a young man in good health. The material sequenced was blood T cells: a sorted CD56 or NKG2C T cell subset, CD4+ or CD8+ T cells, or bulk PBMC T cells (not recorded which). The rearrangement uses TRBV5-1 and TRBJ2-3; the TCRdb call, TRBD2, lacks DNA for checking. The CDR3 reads CASSLLPSGRVGDTQYF.